The present entry profiles one TCR beta chain with its context. Combining a sample-barcoded 5' primer with a J-beta primer mix, a second PCR ran for about 6 to 11 cycles. MiXCR was run by TCRdb on the 5' RACE reads, yielding one entry per CDR3 protein. Of fewer than 900,000 distinct CDR3 sequences listed, around 36% are singletons. The data were obtained in a study of blood T cells in healthy people across ages. The CDR3 sequence is 14 residues long. Looked up from germline, CDR1 is LGHNA and CDR2 is YSLEER. Trimming took off 5 bases at V and 7 bases at J, with 17 bases between the two ends. Every sample had a minimum of 6.5 million PBMCs isolated.

The source of this sequence is a man younger than 35 in good health. Sequenced: blood. This chain connects TRBV4-3 to TRBJ1-2, with D hard to call. The CDR3 coding sequence is TGCGCCAGCAGCGAAAGCTTCCGGGTGGGTGGCTACACCTTC. Translated, it gives CASSESFRVGGYTF.